This T cell receptor (beta chain) was recorded in a study of T cell repertoires in cytomegalovirus infection. As for the study in general: Recently identified HLA-C-restricted CMV epitopes were used, and well-studied HLA-B-restricted CMV epitopes were used as well. Public signatures in TCR beta pointed to CMV infection and matching HLA type.

Germline assignment: CDR1 SQVTM and CDR2 ANQGSEA. J was trimmed by 5 bases and V by 1 base; bases with no gene match: 4. The CDR3 covers 13 residues. Study conclusions and caveats: Individuals carrying CMV plus the relevant HLA were identified by cumulative frequency of public TCR beta families. Dominating the ex vivo response were HLA-C-restricted CMV-specific TCR beta clonotypes.

A single record per CDR3 protein comes from TCRdb applying MiXCR to the reads. The sample has around 800,000 distinct CDR3 sequences, about 30% seen once; the top ten hold around 12%. As concerns this clonotype: What it recognizes is unknown.

This TCR came from a human donor in good health (CMV status not recorded). Some clones in this sample may be carry-over from other donors' samples. Source: cultured CD8+ T cells from PBMCs, taken from culture after CMV antigen stimulation. The rearrangement uses TRBV29-1 and TRBJ2-5; 7 bases align to TRBD1. The CDR3 reads CSVEVRGPETQYF. CDR3 nucleotides: TGCAGCGTTGAAGTGAGGGGGCCGGAGACCCAGTACTTC. The variable domain in full, with the rest retrieved from reference TRBV29-1 and TRBJ2-5, is SAVISQKPSRDICQRGTSLTIQCQVDSQVTMMFWYRQQPGQSLTLIATANQGSEATYESGFVIDKFPISRPNLTFSTLTVSNMSPEDSSIYLCSVEVRGPETQYFGPGTRLLVL.